The entry below describes one T cell receptor beta chain. Genomic DNA (from each subset) was split evenly across several immunoSEQ plates. Per the study methods: Without quality scores, immunoSEQ junctional reads could not be filtered like full-length reads. Assay used: immunoSEQ multiplex PCR; TCRdb lists only in-frame clones, some missing. The V and J calls and clone size are taken from that table; D and trimming were inferred from the DNA. The table has around 1.5 million clones, around 98% seen once. Germline lookup yields CDR1 SGHNT and CDR2 YYREEE (reference sequence). The CDR3 covers 14 residues. Trimming left V 4 bases short and J 4 bases short, with 15 bases between. The data derive from a study of shared clonotypes between healthy human individuals. Looking at the study overall: CD4 naive and memory got three plates each, CD8 naive two, CD8 memory one.

This TCR was recovered from a man aged 30-40 years in good health. The sequenced sample consisted of naive CD4+ T cells sorted from blood. The subset here: CD45RA+ positively selected. The chain combines TRBV5-4 with TRBJ2-7; D is unclear. CDR3 bases: TGTGCCAGCAGCCTCCCGCTAATAGGGTACGAGCAGTACTTC. This codes for CASSLPLIGYEQYF.